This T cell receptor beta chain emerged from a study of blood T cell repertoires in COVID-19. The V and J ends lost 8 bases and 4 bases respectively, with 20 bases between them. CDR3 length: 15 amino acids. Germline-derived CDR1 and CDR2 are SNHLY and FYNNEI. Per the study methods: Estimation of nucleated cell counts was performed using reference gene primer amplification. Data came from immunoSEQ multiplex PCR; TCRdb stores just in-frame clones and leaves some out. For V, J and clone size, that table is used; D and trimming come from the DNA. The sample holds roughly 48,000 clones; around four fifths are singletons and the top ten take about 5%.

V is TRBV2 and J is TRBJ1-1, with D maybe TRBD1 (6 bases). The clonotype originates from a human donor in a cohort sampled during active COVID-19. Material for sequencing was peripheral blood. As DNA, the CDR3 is TGTGCCAGCTTGGGGAGGGGCAGGGGAGGCACTGAAGCTTTCTTT. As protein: CASLGRGRGGTEAFF.